These 3 T cell receptor beta chains originate from one sample sequenced in a study of response to subunit inactivated influenza vaccine. TCRdb re-called the RT-PCR reads with MiXCR, one entry per CDR3 protein. In the table there are some 540,000 distinct CDR3 sequences, roughly 25% of which are singletons. This same sample was also part of a study on T cells expressing NK-cell markers. This second study says: The cDNA for TCR beta came from 5'RACE template switching with UMIs.

The sequences come from CD4+ T cells sorted from PBMCs, collected 11 to 12 days after vaccination. Receptors originate from a man aged 50 to 59 who received an inactivated influenza vaccine.

CDR3 bases: TGTGCCAGCAGTTTATCTTACAGAAACTATGGCTACACCTTC. Translated, it gives CASSLSYRNYGYTF. This chain links TRBV12-3 or TRBV12-4 with TRBJ1-2; D gene unclear. V shed 2 bases and J shed 2 bases, with 9 bases lying between them. The CDR3 has 14 residues.

Written as DNA, the CDR3 is TGCAGTGCTAGAGGAGGGAAGAATCAGCCCCAGCATTTT. Protein product: CSARGGKNQPQHF. The gene calls are TRBV20-1 and TRBJ1-5; no clear D. This CDR3 contains 13 residues. Trimming shortened V by 1 base and J by 4 bases, and 8 bases separated the two germline ends. Germline CDR1 and CDR2: DFQATT and SNEGSKA (reference sequence).

This clonotype came up many times. The chain employs TRBV6-2 or TRBV6-3 and TRBJ1-6; 9 bases are a match to TRBD1. Germline loops: CDR1 MNHEY, CDR2 SVGEGT. This CDR3 has 13 residues. J gave up 6 bases and V 6 bases, and 0 bases lay outside the gene matches. The CDR3 loop is CASRQGANSPLHF. As DNA, the CDR3 is TGTGCCAGCAGACAGGGGGCTAATTCACCCCTCCACTTT.